A selection of T cell receptor beta chains follows, all from one sample in a study of immune evolution from preneoplasia to lung adenocarcinoma. Here immunoSEQ multiplex PCR was the method, and the copy in TCRdb shows in-frame clones only, minus some. Of roughly 14,000 clones listed, 80% to 90% are singletons. Sequenced sample: FFPE minimally invasive lung adenocarcinoma tissue. The receptors stem from a person between 65 and 79 years old with lung adenocarcinoma. Both conserved end residues are part of each CDR3. A D gene is named only where the DNA matches it firmly. Rows may omit the clone size; those that give it use once, few, many or a size class.

CDR3nt: TGTGCCAGCGCTAGCGGGACGGCCACCTACGAGCAGTACTTC; CDR3aa: CASASGTATYEQYF; j_gene: TRBJ2-7; abundance: -; d_gene: TRBD2; v_gene: TRBV2
CDR3nt: TGTGCCTGGAGGGGGAGCTCCTACGAGCAGTACTTC; CDR3aa: CAWRGSSYEQYF; j_gene: TRBJ2-7; abundance: -; d_gene: -; v_gene: TRBV30
CDR3nt: TGTGCCAGCAGTGTGGGGGGCTCCTACAATGAGCAGTTCTTC; CDR3aa: CASSVGGSYNEQFF; j_gene: TRBJ2-1; abundance: few; d_gene: -; v_gene: TRBV2
CDR3nt: TGTGCCAGCAGCTCAGGGTCAAACATGAACACTGAAGCTTTCTTT; CDR3aa: CASSSGSNMNTEAFF; j_gene: TRBJ1-1; abundance: -; d_gene: -; v_gene: TRBV5-4
CDR3nt: TGTGCTAGTGGTTTGGATGAGGGAGCTTTCTTT; CDR3aa: CASGLDEGAFF; j_gene: TRBJ1-1; abundance: -; d_gene: -; v_gene: TRBV12-5
CDR3nt: TGTGCCAGCAGCACCAGACAGGGTTTTAAGACTGAAGCTTTCTTT; CDR3aa: CASSTRQGFKTEAFF; j_gene: TRBJ1-1; abundance: -; d_gene: TRBD1; v_gene: TRBV7-6
CDR3nt: TGTGCCAGCAGCTTGTCCCCGTTAGACATTCAGTACTTC; CDR3aa: CASSLSPLDIQYF; j_gene: TRBJ2-4; abundance: -; d_gene: -; v_gene: TRBV5-4
CDR3nt: TGTGCCAGCAGGGGGCGGCCTGAAGCTTTCTTT; CDR3aa: CASRGRPEAFF; j_gene: TRBJ1-1; abundance: few; d_gene: -; v_gene: TRBV28
CDR3nt: TGTGCCAGCAGTGAAATTCGAGCGGGGCACACCGGGGAGCTGTTTTTT; CDR3aa: CASSEIRAGHTGELFF; j_gene: TRBJ2-2; abundance: -; d_gene: TRBD2; v_gene: TRBV6-1
CDR3nt: TGTGCCAGCTCACCCTTGGGTCCCGGGACACCGAGTCAAGAGACCCAGTACTTC; CDR3aa: CASSPLGPGTPSQETQYF; j_gene: TRBJ2-5; abundance: -; d_gene: -; v_gene: TRBV18
CDR3nt: TGTGCCAGCAGCCGCACGACAGGCTACGAGCAGTACTTC; CDR3aa: CASSRTTGYEQYF; j_gene: TRBJ2-7; abundance: -; d_gene: -; v_gene: TRBV5-5
CDR3nt: TGTGCCAGCAGCCCTCCAGGGACTAGCGGGGCCTACGAGCAGTACTTC; CDR3aa: CASSPPGTSGAYEQYF; j_gene: TRBJ2-7; abundance: -; d_gene: TRBD2; v_gene: TRBV7-9
CDR3nt: TGTGCCAGCAGCTTAGGGACTCTCGGAGCTGGGGAGCTGTTTTTT; CDR3aa: CASSLGTLGAGELFF; j_gene: TRBJ2-2; abundance: -; d_gene: -; v_gene: TRBV11-2
CDR3nt: TGTGCCAGCAGCCCCGACGGTCTATATGGCTACACCTTC; CDR3aa: CASSPDGLYGYTF; j_gene: TRBJ1-2; abundance: -; d_gene: -; v_gene: TRBV11-3
CDR3nt: TGTGCCAGCAGTGGCCCGAACACCGGGGAGCTGTTTTTT; CDR3aa: CASSGPNTGELFF; j_gene: TRBJ2-2; abundance: -; d_gene: -; v_gene: TRBV5-6
CDR3nt: TGTGCCAGCAGTTCCCTCCGAAGTGCCAGTTCCTACGAGCAGTACTTC; CDR3aa: CASSSLRSASSYEQYF; j_gene: TRBJ2-7; abundance: -; d_gene: -; v_gene: TRBV28
CDR3nt: TGTGCCTCCTCTGGGGGGTATGGCTACACCTTC; CDR3aa: CASSGGYGYTF; j_gene: TRBJ1-2; abundance: few; d_gene: -; v_gene: TRBV30
CDR3nt: TGCAGCGTTCTACAGGATACGGCTTTCTTT; CDR3aa: CSVLQDTAFF; j_gene: TRBJ1-1; abundance: -; d_gene: -; v_gene: TRBV29-1
CDR3nt: TGTGCCAGCAAAAGGGGTGAGAACACTGAAGCTTTCTTT; CDR3aa: CASKRGENTEAFF; j_gene: TRBJ1-1; abundance: few; d_gene: -; v_gene: TRBV6-5
CDR3nt: TGTGCCAGCAGTTTAGCGGGGGGAGAGACCCAGTACTTC; CDR3aa: CASSLAGGETQYF; j_gene: TRBJ2-5; abundance: -; d_gene: TRBD2; v_gene: TRBV28
CDR3nt: TGTGCCAGCAGCTTACCCCTGATGGAGGGGGGCACCGGGGAGCTGTTTTTT; CDR3aa: CASSLPLMEGGTGELFF; j_gene: TRBJ2-2; abundance: -; d_gene: -; v_gene: TRBV7-2
CDR3nt: TGTGCCAGCAGTTCGAGTCCAGATACGCAGTATTTT; CDR3aa: CASSSSPDTQYF; j_gene: TRBJ2-3; abundance: once; d_gene: -; v_gene: TRBV6-6
CDR3nt: TGTGCCAGCAGCCCTATACCAGGGACAATCTATGGCTACACCTTC; CDR3aa: CASSPIPGTIYGYTF; j_gene: TRBJ1-2; abundance: -; d_gene: -; v_gene: TRBV28
CDR3nt: TGCGCCAGCAGTGAGGACAGGGGCACCGGGGAGCTGTTTTTT; CDR3aa: CASSEDRGTGELFF; j_gene: TRBJ2-2; abundance: -; d_gene: TRBD1; v_gene: TRBV10-2
CDR3nt: TGTGCCAGCAGTTTATCCACAGTGTATAACGAGCAGTACTTC; CDR3aa: CASSLSTVYNEQYF; j_gene: TRBJ2-7; abundance: -; d_gene: -; v_gene: TRBV27